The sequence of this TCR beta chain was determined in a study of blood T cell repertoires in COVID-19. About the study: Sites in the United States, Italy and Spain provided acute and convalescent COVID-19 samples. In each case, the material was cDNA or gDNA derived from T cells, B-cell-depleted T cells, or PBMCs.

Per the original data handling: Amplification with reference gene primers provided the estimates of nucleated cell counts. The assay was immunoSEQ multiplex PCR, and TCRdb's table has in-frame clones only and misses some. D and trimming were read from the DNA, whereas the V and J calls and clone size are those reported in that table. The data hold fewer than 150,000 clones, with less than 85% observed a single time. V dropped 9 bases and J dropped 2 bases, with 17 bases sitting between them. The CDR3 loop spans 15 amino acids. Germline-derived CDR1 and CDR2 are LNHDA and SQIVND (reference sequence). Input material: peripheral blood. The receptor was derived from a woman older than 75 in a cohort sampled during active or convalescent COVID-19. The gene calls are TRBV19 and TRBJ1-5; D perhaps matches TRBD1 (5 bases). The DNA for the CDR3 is TGTGCCAGCTGTTTTCAGGGTTCGGGCAATCAGCCCCAGCATTTT. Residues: CASCFQGSGNQPQHF.